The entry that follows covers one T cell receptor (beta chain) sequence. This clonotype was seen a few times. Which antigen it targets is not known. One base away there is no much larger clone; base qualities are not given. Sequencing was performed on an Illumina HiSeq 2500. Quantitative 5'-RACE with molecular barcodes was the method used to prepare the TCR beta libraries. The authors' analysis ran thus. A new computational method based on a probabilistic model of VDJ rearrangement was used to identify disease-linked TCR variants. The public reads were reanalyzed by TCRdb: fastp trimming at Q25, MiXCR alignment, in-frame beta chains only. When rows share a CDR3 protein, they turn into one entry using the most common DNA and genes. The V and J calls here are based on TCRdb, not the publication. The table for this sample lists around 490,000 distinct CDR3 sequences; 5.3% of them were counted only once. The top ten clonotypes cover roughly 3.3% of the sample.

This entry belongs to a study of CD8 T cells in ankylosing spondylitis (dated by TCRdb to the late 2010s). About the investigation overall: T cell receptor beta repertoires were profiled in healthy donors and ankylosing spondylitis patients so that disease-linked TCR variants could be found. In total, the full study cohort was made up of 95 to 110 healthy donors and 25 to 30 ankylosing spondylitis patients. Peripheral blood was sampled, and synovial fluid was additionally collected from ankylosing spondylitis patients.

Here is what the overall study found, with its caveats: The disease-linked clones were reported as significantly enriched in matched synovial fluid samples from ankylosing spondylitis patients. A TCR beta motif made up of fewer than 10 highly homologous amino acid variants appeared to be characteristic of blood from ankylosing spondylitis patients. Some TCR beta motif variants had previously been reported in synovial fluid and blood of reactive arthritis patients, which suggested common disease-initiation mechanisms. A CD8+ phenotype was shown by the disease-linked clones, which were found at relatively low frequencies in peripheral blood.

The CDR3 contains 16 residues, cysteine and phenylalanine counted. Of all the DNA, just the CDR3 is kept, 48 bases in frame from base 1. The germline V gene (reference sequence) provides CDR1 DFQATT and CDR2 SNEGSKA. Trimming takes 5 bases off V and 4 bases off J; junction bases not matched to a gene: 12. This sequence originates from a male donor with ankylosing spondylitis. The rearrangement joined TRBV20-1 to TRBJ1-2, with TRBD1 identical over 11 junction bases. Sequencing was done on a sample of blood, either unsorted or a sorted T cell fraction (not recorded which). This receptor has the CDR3 CSAQKWDRGFSYGYTF. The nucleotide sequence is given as TGCAGTGCTCAAAAATGGGACAGGGGGTTTAGCTATGGCTACACCTTC.